This T cell receptor (beta chain) is drawn from a study of beta chain features in type 1 diabetes. Study-wide results and limits: Type 1 diabetes patients had fewer VDJ junction insertions and more deletions. PCR could preferentially amplify shorter templates, alike in patients and controls.

All of the isolated RNA was reverse transcribed, so expressed TCRB transcripts were sequenced. Assay: immunoSEQ multiplex PCR; the TCRdb copy retains only in-frame clones and omits some. The table lists 430,000 or so clones, 10% to 12% of them singletons. A remark on this clone: Its antigen is undetermined.

The V end lost 6 bases, the J end lost 2 bases, and 20 bases lay between the germline ends. Germline V gene lookup returns CDR1 PRHDT and CDR2 FYEKMQ (reference sequence). CDR3 length equals 16 residues. The sample taken for sequencing was naive CD4+ T cells from blood. The source of this sequence is a woman between 18 and 29 years old in good health. J is TRBJ2-7 and V is TRBV13, with D possibly TRBD1 on 6 matching bases. CDR3 sequence reads: CASRYGGLTGAYEQYF. CDR3 sequence (DNA): TGTGCCAGCAGGTATGGGGGCTTAACGGGTGCCTACGAGCAGTACTTC.